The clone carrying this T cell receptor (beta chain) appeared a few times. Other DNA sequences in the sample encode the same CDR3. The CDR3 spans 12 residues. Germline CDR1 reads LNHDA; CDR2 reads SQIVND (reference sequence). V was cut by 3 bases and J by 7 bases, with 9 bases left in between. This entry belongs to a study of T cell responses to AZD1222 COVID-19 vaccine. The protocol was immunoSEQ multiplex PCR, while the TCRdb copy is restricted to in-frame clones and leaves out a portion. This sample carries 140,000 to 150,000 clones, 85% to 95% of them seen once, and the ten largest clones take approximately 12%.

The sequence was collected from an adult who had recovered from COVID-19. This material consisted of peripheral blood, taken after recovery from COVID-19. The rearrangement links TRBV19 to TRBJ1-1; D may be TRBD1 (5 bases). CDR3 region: CASSIRGGEAFF. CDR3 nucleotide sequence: TGTGCCAGTAGTATTAGGGGAGGTGAAGCTTTCTTT. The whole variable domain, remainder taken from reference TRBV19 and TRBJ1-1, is DGGITQSPKYLFRKEGQNVTLSCEQNLNHDAMYWYRQDPGQGLRLIYYSQIVNDFQKGDIAEGYSVSREKKESFPLTVTSAQKNPTAFYLCASSIRGGEAFFGQGTRLTVV.